Many counts were recorded for the clone carrying this T cell receptor (beta chain). The donor group consisted entirely of healthy Caucasians. V shed 5 bases and J shed 6 bases, with 13 bases lying between them. The CDR3 is made up of 14 amino acids. CDR1 and CDR2 from the germline V gene are MDHEN and SYDVKM. This record belongs to a study of identical twins. One entry per CDR3 protein results from TCRdb running MiXCR on the 5' RACE reads. The sample includes some 590,000 distinct CDR3 sequences, 9.6% of them seen just once. The sample was also reused in another study, on yellow fever vaccine responses in identical twins.

The sequencing sample was made of PBMCs. This chain links TRBV28 with TRBJ2-2, with TRBD2 as a possible D gene (5 bases). The receptor was isolated from a woman aged 18-29 years in good health. The CDR3 reads CASSQLVKAGELFF. CDR3 DNA sequence: TGTGCCAGCAGTCAACTAGTAAAGGCCGGGGAGCTGTTTTTT.